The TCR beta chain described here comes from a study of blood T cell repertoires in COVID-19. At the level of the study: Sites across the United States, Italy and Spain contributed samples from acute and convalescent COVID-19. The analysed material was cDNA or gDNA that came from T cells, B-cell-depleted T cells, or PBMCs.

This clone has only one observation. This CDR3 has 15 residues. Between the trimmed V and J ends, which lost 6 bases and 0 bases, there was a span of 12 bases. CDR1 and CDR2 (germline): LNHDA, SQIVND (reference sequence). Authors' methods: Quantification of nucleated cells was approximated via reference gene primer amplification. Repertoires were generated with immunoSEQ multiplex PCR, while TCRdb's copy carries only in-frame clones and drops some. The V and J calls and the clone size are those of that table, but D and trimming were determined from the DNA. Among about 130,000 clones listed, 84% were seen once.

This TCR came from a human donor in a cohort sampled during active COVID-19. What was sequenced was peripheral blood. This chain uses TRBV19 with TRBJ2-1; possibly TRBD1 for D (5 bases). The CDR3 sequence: CASRRQSDSYNEQFF. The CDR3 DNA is TGTGCCAGTAGAAGACAGTCCGACTCCTACAATGAGCAGTTCTTC.